The 16 T cell receptor beta chains reported below all come from one sample, sequenced in a study of blood T cell repertoires in COVID-19. Using immunoSEQ multiplex PCR, the repertoire was profiled, and TCRdb retains in-frame clones only, with some absent. This table has approximately 45,000 clones, about 85% appearing once. The material sequenced was peripheral blood. These receptor sequences come from a man between 35 and 55 years old with active COVID-19.

The chain is built from TRBV19 and TRBJ2-5; D perhaps matches TRBD2 (5 bases). CDR1 LNHDA and CDR2 SQIVND come from the germline V gene (reference sequence). CDR3 length equals 16 residues. V lost 3 bases and J 5 bases, leaving 19 bases between the germline ends. The CDR3, as DNA: TGTGCCAGTAGTATTAGAGGGTTACCGGGCGGGGAGACCCAGTACTTC. This gives the protein CASSIRGLPGGETQYF. The variable domain in full, completed from reference TRBV19 and TRBJ2-5, reads DGGITQSPKYLFRKEGQNVTLSCEQNLNHDAMYWYRQDPGQGLRLIYYSQIVNDFQKGDIAEGYSVSREKKESFPLTVTSAQKNPTAFYLCASSIRGLPGGETQYFGPGTRLLVL.

This clone was observed a few times. This sequence joins TRBV21-1 and TRBJ2-1; the table gives TRBD2 as D, unverified against the DNA. TRBV21-1 is a pseudogene locus. The CDR3 has 13 amino acids. CDR3 coding DNA: TGTGCCAGCAGCAAAGGCGGCAGCGATGAGCAGTTCTTC. This gives the protein CASSKGGSDEQFF.

V gene TRBV30 combines with J gene TRBJ2-4, with 9 bases lining up with TRBD2. CDR1 and CDR2 (germline): GTSNPN, SVGIG (reference sequence). V was clipped by 0 bases and J by 3 bases; unmatched bases: 9. The CDR3 totals 17 residues. This CDR3 is CAWSVVAGGRNKNIQYF. The CDR3 DNA follows: TGTGCCTGGAGTGTAGTGGCGGGAGGGCGAAACAAAAACATTCAGTACTTC.

The gene calls are TRBV5-6 and TRBJ2-5, with 13 nucleotides matching TRBD2. V lost 4 bases to trimming and J lost 7 bases; unmatched junction nucleotides: 7. The CDR3 has 15 amino acids. CDR1 SGHDT and CDR2 YYEEEE come from the germline V gene. The CDR3 spells CASSQLAGGPGTQYF. In DNA form, the CDR3 reads TGTGCCAGCAGCCAACTAGCGGGAGGGCCCGGGACCCAGTACTTC.

The J gene is TRBJ2-7, the V gene TRBV5-1; possible D gene TRBD1, 6 bases. The CDR3 has 14 amino acids. Trimming shortened V by 4 bases and J by 3 bases, and 14 bases separated the two germline ends. The germline V gene has CDR1 SGHRS and CDR2 YFSETQ. DNA for the CDR3: TGCGCCAGCAGCCTCACGGGACACCTCTACGAGCAGTACTTC. This translates into CASSLTGHLYEQYF.

This chain uses TRBV6-1 with TRBJ2-7; 8 bases agree with TRBD1. There are 18 residues in the CDR3. Germline V gene data show CDR1 as MNHNS and CDR2 as SASEGT. Unmatched junction bases numbered 14, after V lost 1 base and J lost 3 bases. CDR3 protein: CASSEEGGQGKLYYEQYF. The CDR3 region has the DNA TGTGCCAGCAGTGAAGAAGGAGGACAGGGAAAGCTCTACTACGAGCAGTACTTC.

This clone was seen only a few times. V gene TRBV6-6 combines with J gene TRBJ2-7, with 10 bases lining up with TRBD1. The CDR3 runs 14 residues. V trimming: 1 base; J trimming: 5 bases; junction bases outside the gene matches: 2. Germline V gene lookup returns CDR1 MNHNY and CDR2 SVGAGI (reference sequence). The CDR3 region is CASSYWDRGHEQYF. CDR3 bases: TGTGCCAGCAGTTACTGGGACAGGGGTCACGAGCAGTACTTC.

This chain uses TRBV10-3 with TRBJ2-3, with D perhaps TRBD2 (6 bases). Germline loops: CDR1 ENHRY, CDR2 SYGVKD. Deletions cut 7 bases from V and 9 bases from J, with 20 bases between. The CDR3 is made up of 14 amino acids. In nucleotides, the CDR3 is TGTGCCATCAAAGGGGACTCCGAGGCCGCGACGCAGTATTTT. Translated: CAIKGDSEAATQYF.

A single count supports this clone. This chain uses TRBV10-2 with TRBJ2-1; 8 positions match TRBD2. The CDR3 is 14 residues long. V shed 10 bases and J 0 bases; nucleotides not matched to a gene: 5. The germline gives CDR1 WSHSY, CDR2 SAAADI. The CDR3 region is CATLSGNSYNEQFF. Here the CDR3 DNA reads TGCGCCACCCTTAGCGGGAACTCCTACAATGAGCAGTTCTTC.

The V call is TRBV10-3, the J call TRBJ1-2, with D uncertain. Germline V gives CDR1 ENHRY, CDR2 SYGVKD. V lost 1 base, J lost 0 bases, and 12 bases lay in between. The CDR3 has 16 amino acids. Here the CDR3 DNA reads TGTGCCATCAGTGAGTTGTCGGCGGATGCTAACTATGGCTACACCTTC. Encoded protein: CAISELSADANYGYTF.

This chain connects TRBV11-2 to TRBJ2-1; 9 nucleotides match TRBD2. The CDR3 is made up of 16 amino acids. Germline V gene data show CDR1 as SGHAT and CDR2 as FQNNGV. V trimming: 3 bases; J trimming: 4 bases; junction bases outside the gene matches: 7. CDR3 loop: CASSFVAGVEYNEQFF. The DNA for the CDR3 is TGTGCCAGCAGCTTCGTAGCGGGAGTGGAATACAATGAGCAGTTCTTC. The full variable domain, completed using reference TRBV11-2 and TRBJ2-1, is EAGVAQSPRYKIIEKRQSVAFWCNPISGHATLYWYQQILGQGPKLLIQFQNNGVVDDSQLPKDRFSAERLKGVDSTLKIQPAKLEDSAVYLCASSFVAGVEYNEQFFGPGTRLTVL.

The chain carries TRBV7-8 and TRBJ1-2, with D possibly being TRBD1 (5 bases). Trimming pared 3 bases from V and 8 bases from J, leaving 10 bases between. The CDR3 is 12 residues long. The germline gives CDR1 SGHVS, CDR2 FQNEAQ. The CDR3 sequence: CASSLGLGGYTF. The CDR3 DNA follows: TGTGCCAGCAGCTTGGGGCTGGGGGGCTACACCTTC.

The rearrangement uses TRBV7-2 and TRBJ1-5; D is perhaps TRBD1 (5 bases). Trimming left V 3 bases short and J 7 bases short, with 13 bases between. Germline values: CDR1 SGHTA, CDR2 FQGNSA. This CDR3 has 14 amino acids. CDR3 sequence (DNA): TGTGCCAGCAGCTTCCCAGGGATCGGACAGCCCCAGCATTTT. This sequence encodes CASSFPGIGQPQHF. Full variable domain (missing parts from reference TRBV7-2 and TRBJ1-5): GAGVSQSPSNKVTEKGKDVELRCDPISGHTALYWYRQSLGQGLEFLIYFQGNSAPDKSGLPSDRFSAERTGGSVSTLTIQRTQQEDSAVYLCASSFPGIGQPQHFGDGTRLSIL.

The chain couples TRBV9 to TRBJ1-3, with 8 bases that match TRBD1. The ends lost 0 bases at V and 4 bases at J; junction bases unmatched: 3. Per germline, CDR1 SGDLS and CDR2 YYNGEE. The CDR3 totals 15 residues. DNA of the CDR3: TGTGCCAGCAGCGTAGGACAGGGGATCGGAAACACCATATATTTT. It is translated as CASSVGQGIGNTIYF.

The V call is TRBV16, the J call TRBJ1-5, with D maybe TRBD1 (6 bases). Germline V CDR1 and CDR2: KGHSY, FQNENV. Trimming removed 8 bases from V and 6 bases from J, with 14 bases in between. This CDR3 is built from 13 residues. The CDR3 DNA reads TGTGCCAGCTGCACAGGGTCGGGTCAGCCCCAGCATTTT. It translates to CASCTGSGQPQHF.

This chain connects TRBV4-1 to TRBJ2-7, with 8 bases aligning to TRBD1. With 4 bases clipped from V and 3 bases from J, the junction kept 20 bases outside the gene matches. The CDR3 is made up of 19 amino acids. Germline V gene data show CDR1 as MGHRA and CDR2 as YSYEKL. The CDR3 sequence is CASSPFDRGAGTGLYEQYF. The CDR3 nucleotides are TGCGCCAGCAGCCCTTTTGATCGTGGGGCCGGGACAGGACTCTACGAGCAGTACTTC.